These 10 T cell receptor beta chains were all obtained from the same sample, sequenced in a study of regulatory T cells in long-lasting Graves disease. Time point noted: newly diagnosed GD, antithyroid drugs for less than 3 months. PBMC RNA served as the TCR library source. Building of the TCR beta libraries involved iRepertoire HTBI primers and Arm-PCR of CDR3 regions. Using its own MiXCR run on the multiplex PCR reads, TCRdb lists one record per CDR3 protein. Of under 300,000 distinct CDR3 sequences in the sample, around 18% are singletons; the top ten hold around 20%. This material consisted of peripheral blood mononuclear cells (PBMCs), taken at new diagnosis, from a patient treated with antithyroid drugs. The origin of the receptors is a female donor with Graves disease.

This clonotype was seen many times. As DNA, the CDR3 is TGTGCCAGCTCCCGGGACAACCAGAACACTGAAGCTTTCTTT. The encoded protein is CASSRDNQNTEAFF. The chain joins TRBV18 to TRBJ1-1, with a tentative D call TRBD1 (6 bases). The CDR3 spans 14 residues. Looked up from germline, CDR1 is KGHSH and CDR2 is LQKENI. V was clipped by 6 bases and J by 1 base, with 12 bases between them.

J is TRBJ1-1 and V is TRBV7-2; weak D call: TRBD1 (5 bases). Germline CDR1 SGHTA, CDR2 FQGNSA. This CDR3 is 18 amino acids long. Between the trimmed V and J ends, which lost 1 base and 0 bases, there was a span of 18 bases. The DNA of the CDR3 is TGTGCCAGCAGCTTAGGCAGCCTCGGCGGGGGTATGAACACTGAAGCTTTCTTT. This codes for CASSLGSLGGGMNTEAFF.

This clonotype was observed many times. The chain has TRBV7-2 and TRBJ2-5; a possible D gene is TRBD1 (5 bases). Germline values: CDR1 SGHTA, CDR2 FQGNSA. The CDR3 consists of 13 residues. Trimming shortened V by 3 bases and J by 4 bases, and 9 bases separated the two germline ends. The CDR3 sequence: CASSLAGAETQYF. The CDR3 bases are TGTGCCAGCAGCTTGGCTGGGGCAGAGACCCAGTACTTC.

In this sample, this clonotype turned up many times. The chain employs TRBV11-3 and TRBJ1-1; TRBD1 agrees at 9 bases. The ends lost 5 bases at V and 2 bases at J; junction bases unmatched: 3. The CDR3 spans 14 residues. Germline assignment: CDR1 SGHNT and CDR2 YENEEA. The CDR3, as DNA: TGTGCCAGCAGCCGACAGGGGGTAAACACTGAAGCTTTCTTT. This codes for CASSRQGVNTEAFF.

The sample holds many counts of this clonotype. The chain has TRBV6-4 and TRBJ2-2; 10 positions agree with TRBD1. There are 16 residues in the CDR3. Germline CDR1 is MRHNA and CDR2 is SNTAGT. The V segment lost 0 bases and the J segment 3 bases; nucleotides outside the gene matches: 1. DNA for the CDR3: TGTGCCAGCAGTGACTCGGGGACAGGGGACACCGGGGAGCTGTTTTTT. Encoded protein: CASSDSGTGDTGELFF.

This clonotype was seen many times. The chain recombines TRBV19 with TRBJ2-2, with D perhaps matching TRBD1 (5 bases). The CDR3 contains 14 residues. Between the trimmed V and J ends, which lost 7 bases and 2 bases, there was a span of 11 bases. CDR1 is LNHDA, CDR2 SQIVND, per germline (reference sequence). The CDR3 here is CASTLTANTGELFF. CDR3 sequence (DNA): TGTGCCAGTACTTTGACAGCCAACACCGGGGAGCTGTTTTTT.

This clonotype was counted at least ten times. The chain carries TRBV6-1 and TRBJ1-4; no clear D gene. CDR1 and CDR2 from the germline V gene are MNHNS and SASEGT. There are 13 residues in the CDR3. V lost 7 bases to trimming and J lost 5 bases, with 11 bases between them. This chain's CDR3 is CASTPFRNEKLFF. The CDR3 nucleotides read TGTGCCAGCACCCCGTTCCGAAATGAAAAACTGTTTTTT.

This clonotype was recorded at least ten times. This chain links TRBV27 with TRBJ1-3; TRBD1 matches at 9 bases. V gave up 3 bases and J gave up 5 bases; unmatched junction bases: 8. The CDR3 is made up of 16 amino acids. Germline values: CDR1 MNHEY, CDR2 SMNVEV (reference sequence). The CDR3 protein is CASSFRDRAERNTIYF. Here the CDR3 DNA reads TGTGCCAGCAGTTTTCGGGACAGGGCAGAAAGAAACACCATATATTTT.

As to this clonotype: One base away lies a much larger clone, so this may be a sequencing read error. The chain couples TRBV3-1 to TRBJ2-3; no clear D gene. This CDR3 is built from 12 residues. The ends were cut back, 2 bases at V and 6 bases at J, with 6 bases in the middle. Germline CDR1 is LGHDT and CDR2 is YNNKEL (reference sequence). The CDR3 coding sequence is TGTGCCAGCAGCCAAATTGGGGATACGCAGTATTTT. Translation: CASSQIGDTQYF.

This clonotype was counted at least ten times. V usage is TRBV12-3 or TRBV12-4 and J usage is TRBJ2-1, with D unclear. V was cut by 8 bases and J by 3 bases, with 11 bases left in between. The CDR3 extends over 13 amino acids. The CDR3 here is CASVVDGYNEQFF. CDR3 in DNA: TGTGCCAGCGTCGTGGACGGCTACAATGAGCAGTTCTTC.